The rows below give T cell receptor beta chains drawn from one sample of a study of somatic mutations in cytotoxic T cells in rheumatoid arthritis. The repertoire was sequenced with immunoSEQ multiplex PCR; TCRdb's copy has only in-frame clones and lacks some. The table includes more than 15,000 clones, 55% to 80% detected once. The material sequenced was CD8+ T cells sorted from blood. The receptors shown here come from an adult with rheumatoid arthritis. The CDR3 runs from the conserved cysteine through the conserved F or W. Fields, in order: D gene, CDR3 length, clone size, V gene, J gene, CDR3 DNA, CDR3 protein. A D gene is named only where the DNA matches it firmly. A clone size is listed for some rows: how often the clone was seen (once, few, many), or a class if it is expanded.

>-|13|-|TRBV9|TRBJ1-2
TGTGCCAGCAGCGTGACTCTAATCGACGGCTACACCTTC
CASSVTLIDGYTF
>-|16|-|TRBV4-2|TRBJ1-2
TGTGCCAGCAGCCAAGGAAGGGAGACGGGAAACTATGGCTACACCTTC
CASSQGRETGNYGYTF
>-|11|-|TRBV10-3|TRBJ2-7
TGTGCCATCAGTCCCTCCTACGAGCAGTACTTC
CAISPSYEQYF
>-|14|-|TRBV9|TRBJ2-1
TGTGCCAGCAGCCCAGGGTCCTCCTACAATGAGCAGTTCTTC
CASSPGSSYNEQFF
>-|14|-|TRBV6-6|TRBJ1-4
TGTGCCAGCAGTTCCGGGCCCTTAGAGGAAAAACTGTTTTTT
CASSSGPLEEKLFF
>TRBD2|15|-|TRBV2|TRBJ2-7
TGTGCCAGCAGTGGGACTAGCGGGCTGACGGACGAGCAGTACTTC
CASSGTSGLTDEQYF
>-|15|-|TRBV7-8|TRBJ2-3
TGTGCCAGCAGCTTAAATCGGGGGAACACAGATACGCAGTATTTT
CASSLNRGNTDTQYF
>-|13|-|TRBV7-7|TRBJ2-7
TGTGCCAGCAGTTCCGTCCTTGAGGGCGAGCAGTACTTC
CASSSVLEGEQYF
>-|13|-|TRBV6-5|TRBJ1-1
TGTGCCACCAGCATACAGGGCGTGGGTGAAGCTTTCTTT
CATSIQGVGEAFF
>TRBD1|14|few|TRBV4-1|TRBJ1-5
TGCGCCAGCAGCTCTGGACAGGGCAATCAGCCCCAGCATTTT
CASSSGQGNQPQHF
>-|17|-|TRBV4-1|TRBJ2-1
TGCGCCAGCAGCCAAGATAGTGGAGGGGGCGGGGTGGGTGAGCAGTTCTTC
CASSQDSGGGGVGEQFF
>-|13|-|TRBV13|TRBJ1-5
TGTGCCAGCAGCTTAGGCGGTGGTGGGCCCCAGCATTTT
CASSLGGGGPQHF
>-|16|few|TRBV4-2|TRBJ1-6
TGTGCCAGCAGCCAAGACACCAGGGGTAGGAGATCACCCCTCCACTTT
CASSQDTRGRRSPLHF
>-|16|-|TRBV4-3|TRBJ1-2
TGCGCCAGCAGCCAAGAACCGGGACAAAGGTTCTATGGCTACACCTTC
CASSQEPGQRFYGYTF
>-|14|-|TRBV27|TRBJ2-7
TGTGCCAGCAGTTTCTTCGGTCAGTCCTACGAGCAGTACTTC
CASSFFGQSYEQYF
>TRBD1|12|once|TRBV6-5|TRBJ1-2
TGTGCCAGTGGGGACAGGAACTATGGCTACACCTTC
CASGDRNYGYTF
>TRBD1|15|-|TRBV7-2|TRBJ1-2
TGTGCCAGCAGCTTAGGGGGACAGATGAACTATGGCTACACCTTC
CASSLGGQMNYGYTF
>-|17|-|TRBV15|TRBJ2-1
TGTGCCACCAGCAGAGTGGCGGTGAGAAGCTCCTACAATGAGCAGTTCTTC
CATSRVAVRSSYNEQFF
>-|14|-|TRBV5-1|TRBJ2-7
TGCGCCAGCAGCTTGGATGGGAGAACTTACGAGCAGTACTTC
CASSLDGRTYEQYF
>-|13|-|TRBV4-3|TRBJ1-6
TGCGCCAGCAGCCAAGGCGGGGGTTCACCCCTCCACTTT
CASSQGGGSPLHF
>TRBD2|18|few|TRBV7-6|TRBJ2-1
TGTGCCAGCAGCTTCAGGACTAGCGGGGGGCCTATGGCCAATGAGCAGTTCTTC
CASSFRTSGGPMANEQFF
>-|14|-|TRBV4-3|TRBJ1-6
TGCGCCAGCAGCCAAGATGGCGCCGGCTCACCCCTCCACTTT
CASSQDGAGSPLHF
>TRBD1|16|-|TRBV11-2|TRBJ1-2
TGTGCCAGCAGCTTAGGGGCGGGGACAGACTTCTTTGGCTACACCTTC
CASSLGAGTDFFGYTF
>TRBD1|22|-|TRBV15|TRBJ2-5
TGTGCCACCAGCAGTTTATCCCTCGGGACAACAGGGGGCATGGGGTGGCAAGAGACCCAGTACTTC
CATSSLSLGTTGGMGWQETQYF
>TRBD1|15|-|TRBV4-1|TRBJ1-2
TGCGCCAGCAGCCAAGAACCGCGGACAGGGTATGGCTACACCTTC
CASSQEPRTGYGYTF
>-|13|few|TRBV5-5|TRBJ1-1
TGTGCCAGCAGCTTGTCTTTTCAGACTGAAGCTTTCTTT
CASSLSFQTEAFF
>-|15|-|TRBV27|TRBJ2-1
TGTGCCAGCGTATATAACAGGTGGGGGAGGAATGAGCAGTTCTTC
CASVYNRWGRNEQFF
>-|15|-|TRBV5-1|TRBJ2-3
TGCGCCAGCAGCTTGGGACAGTTCCTCACAGATACGCAGTATTTT
CASSLGQFLTDTQYF
>TRBD1|15|-|TRBV27|TRBJ2-5
TGTGCCAGCAGTACACCCGGGACAGGGGGAGAGACCCAGTACTTC
CASSTPGTGGETQYF
>TRBD1|15|once|TRBV27|TRBJ2-1
TGTGCCAGCAGTTCCGTCCGGACAGGGGGCAATGAGCAGTTCTTC
CASSSVRTGGNEQFF
>-|17|-|TRBV5-6|TRBJ1-2
TGTGCCAGCAGCTTGGACACCTCCGCGGGGGGGAATAGAGGCTACACCTTC
CASSLDTSAGGNRGYTF
>TRBD2|18|-|TRBV5-1|TRBJ2-1
TGCGCCAGCAGCTTGGGACTAGCGGGACTATCCTCCTACAATGAGCAGTTCTTC
CASSLGLAGLSSYNEQFF
>TRBD1|16|-|TRBV7-9|TRBJ2-7
TGTGCCAGCAGCTTAGGGCAGGGGGAGAGATCCTACGAGCAGTACTTC
CASSLGQGERSYEQYF
>TRBD1|15|few|TRBV7-9|TRBJ1-3
TGTGCCAGCAGCAACAGGGGGACCTCTGGAAACACCATATATTTT
CASSNRGTSGNTIYF
>-|15|once|TRBV6-5|TRBJ1-5
TGTGCCAGCAGTTACGCGCAGGGACCTAATCAGCCCCAGCATTTT
CASSYAQGPNQPQHF
>-|14|once|TRBV15|TRBJ2-1
TGTGCCACCAGCCGCCTCAGCTCCTACAATGAGCAGTTCTTC
CATSRLSSYNEQFF
>-|15|once|TRBV28|TRBJ2-1
TGTGCCAGCAGTTTCTACATAGAGGCTCGCAATGAGCAGTTCTTC
CASSFYIEARNEQFF
>TRBD1|15|-|TRBV10-1|TRBJ2-1
TGCGCCAGCAGTGACCCCGGGACAGGGTTCGATGAGCAGTTCTTC
CASSDPGTGFDEQFF
>-|16|-|TRBV5-1|TRBJ1-6
TGCGCCAGCAGCCCCGGACAGAGCTCCTATAATTCACCCCTCCACTTT
CASSPGQSSYNSPLHF
>-|15|few|TRBV19|TRBJ2-7
TGTGCCAGTAGTCCTGCTTCGGGGGCCTTCTACGAGCAGTACTTC
CASSPASGAFYEQYF
>-|11|once|TRBV28|TRBJ2-5
TGTGCCAGCAGTTTTGGCGGGACCCAGTACTTC
CASSFGGTQYF
>-|14|once|TRBV7-2|TRBJ2-3
TGTGCCAGCAGCCCGGGACACAGCAGGGATACGCAGTATTTT
CASSPGHSRDTQYF
>-|16|-|TRBV5-1|TRBJ2-2
TGCGCCAGCAGCTTGGAAGACAGTTCGAACACCGGGGAGCTGTTTTTT
CASSLEDSSNTGELFF
>TRBD2|15|-|TRBV9|TRBJ2-5
TGTGCCAGCAGCGAGGGACTAGCGGAGCAAGAGACCCAGTACTTC
CASSEGLAEQETQYF
>-|14|-|TRBV7-7|TRBJ2-5
TGTGCTAGCAGCTTAGACTTGGGCCCAGAGACCCAGTACTTC
CASSLDLGPETQYF
>-|13|-|TRBV5-1|TRBJ1-1
TGCGCCAGCAGCTTGGGAGGGAACACTGAAGCTTTCTTT
CASSLGGNTEAFF
>-|16|-|TRBV2|TRBJ1-4
TGTGCCAGCAGTGAAACCGGGGCAGGGGTTAATGAAAAACTGTTTTTT
CASSETGAGVNEKLFF
>TRBD1|16|few|TRBV5-1|TRBJ1-6
TGCGCCAGCAGCTTGCTCCCCGGGGACAGTGGATCACCCCTCCACTTT
CASSLLPGDSGSPLHF
>TRBD1|18|-|TRBV28|TRBJ1-6
TGTGCCAGCAGTTCCGGGACAGGGGCGCACTCCTATAATTCACCCCTCCACTTT
CASSSGTGAHSYNSPLHF
>TRBD1|15|-|TRBV6-5|TRBJ2-5
TGTGCCAGCAGTTACTCGATGACAGGGGATGGGACCCAGTACTTC
CASSYSMTGDGTQYF
>TRBD2|15|-|TRBV19|TRBJ2-1
TGTGCCAGTAGTATAGCTAGCGGGGGGGACGGTGAGCAGTTCTTC
CASSIASGGDGEQFF
>TRBD2|18|-|TRBV28|TRBJ2-3
TGTGCCAGCAGTTTCCCCCTAGCGGGGGGGCTAGACACAGATACGCAGTATTTT
CASSFPLAGGLDTDTQYF
>-|13|-|TRBV7-2|TRBJ2-7
TGTGCCAGCAGCTTAACACTCCCCTACGAGCAGTACTTC
CASSLTLPYEQYF
>TRBD1|14|medium-sized|TRBV19|TRBJ1-5
TGTGCCAGCCTTTCGACAGGGGGGAGGGAGCCCCAGCATTTT
CASLSTGGREPQHF
>-|14|few|TRBV7-9|TRBJ2-7
TGTGCCAGCAGCTTAGCGGTGGGGGACGACGAGCAGTACTTC
CASSLAVGDDEQYF
>TRBD2|17|-|TRBV10-3|TRBJ2-3
TGTGCCATCAGCTCCCAGACTAGCGGGGGTGTCACAGATACGCAGTATTTT
CAISSQTSGGVTDTQYF
>-|13|-|TRBV4-3|TRBJ2-7
TGCGCCAGCAGCCAAGAGGGGGCGGACGAGCAGTACTTC
CASSQEGADEQYF
>TRBD2|14|-|TRBV7-8|TRBJ2-7
TGTGCCAGCAGCTTATCGGCGGGGGGGCGGGAGCAGTACTTC
CASSLSAGGREQYF
>-|11|-|TRBV7-9|TRBJ2-2
TGTGCCAGCAGGGAAACCGGGGAGCTGTTTTTT
CASRETGELFF
>-|13|-|TRBV2|TRBJ2-7
TGTGCCAGCAGGGGAGCTAGCTCCTACGAGCAGTACTTC
CASRGASSYEQYF